This T cell receptor beta chain appears in the sequencing data of a study of cytomegalovirus exposure and HLA in healthy donors. This table comes from immunoSEQ multiplex PCR, and its TCRdb copy is limited to in-frame clones, with some not included. Among roughly 180,000 clones listed, around nine tenths were seen once. This clone was found once. The germline V and J ends were trimmed by 1 base and 4 bases, with 13 bases remaining between them. The germline V gene encodes CDR1 MNHEY and CDR2 SMNVEV (reference sequence). The CDR3 covers 15 residues. It was the approximately 110-subject validation cohort, separate from the roughly 700-subject first cohort, to which the donors belonged.

The TCR comes from a man aged 25-45 years in good health and CMV-seropositive. The source material was PBMCs. The rearrangement joins TRBV27 to TRBJ1-1, with D unclear. The CDR3 reads CASSLWVGLGTEAFF. DNA of the CDR3: TGTGCCAGCAGTTTATGGGTGGGCCTGGGCACTGAAGCTTTCTTT.